These 7 T cell receptor beta chains came from one sample sequenced in a study of blood T cells in healthy people across ages. Alongside a J-beta primer mix, a sample-barcoded 5' primer served in a second PCR lasting about 7 to 12 cycles. TCRdb reprocessed the 5' RACE reads via MiXCR and lists one record per CDR3 protein. The sample has 750,000 to 850,000 distinct CDR3 sequences, more than 20% seen once. The same sample was also studied in work on T cells of mothers and their children.

Sequencing input: blood. The receptors stem from a boy between 10 and 17 years old in good health.

This clonotype occurred a few times. The chain uses TRBV7-8 and TRBJ2-7; TRBD1 matches 7 bases. This CDR3 contains 14 residues. CDR1 is SGHVS and CDR2 is FQNEAQ in the germline V gene. V dropped 4 bases and J dropped 11; count of bases not matched to a gene: 14. The CDR3 DNA sequence: TGTGCCAGCAGCTCCGAGGACAGGTTCGAGGCGAAGTACTTC. Protein product: CASSSEDRFEAKYF. The entire variable domain, with the rest obtained from reference TRBV7-8 and TRBJ2-7, is as follows: GAGVSQSPRYKVAKRGQDVALRCDPISGHVSLFWYQQALGQGPEFLTYFQNEAQLDKSGLPSDRFFAERPEGSVSTLKIQRTQQEDSAVYLCASSSEDRFEAKYFGPGTRLTVT.

This clonotype was counted only a few times. The gene calls are TRBV15 and TRBJ1-1; 9 bases map to TRBD1. The CDR3 has 14 residues. Per the germline V gene, CDR1 is LNHNV and CDR2 is YYDKDF (reference sequence). V dropped 5 bases and J dropped 6; count of bases not matched to a gene: 7. Here the CDR3 DNA reads TGTGCCACCAGCGCCCGGGACAGGGAACCTGAAGCTTTCTTT. It is translated as CATSARDREPEAFF.

This sequence joins TRBV25-1 and TRBJ2-7; D may be TRBD2 (5 bases). V was cut by 5 bases and J by 0 bases, with 14 bases left in between. Germline V gene data show CDR1 as MGHDK and CDR2 as SYGVNS. The CDR3 length is 15 residues. CDR3 loop: CASSHSWGVSYEQYF. CDR3 sequence (DNA): TGTGCCAGCAGTCATTCGTGGGGAGTCTCCTACGAGCAGTACTTC.

Points on this clonotype: Germline and junction disagree at one end, which may indicate a read error. This sequence joins TRBV27 and TRBJ2-5; D is perhaps TRBD2 (5 bases). CDR3 length equals 11 residues. The germline CDR1 and CDR2 sequences are MNHEY and SMNVEV (reference sequence). CDR3 in amino acids: CASSTRGEQIF. The CDR3 region has the DNA TGTGCCAGCAGTACTCGGGGTGAGCAGATCTTC.

This clonotype was seen a few times. The chain has TRBV20-1 and TRBJ1-6; 8 bases are a match to TRBD1. The CDR3 consists of 12 residues. CDR1 and CDR2 (germline): DFQATT, SNEGSKA (reference sequence). With V trimmed by 6 bases and J by 7 bases, 2 bases remained unmatched. The CDR3 sequence: CSATGGNSPLHF. The CDR3 DNA reads as TGCAGTGCCACAGGGGGGAATTCACCCCTCCACTTT.

Only a few counts were recorded for this clonotype. The chain is built from TRBV2 and TRBJ2-5; possibly TRBD2 for D (6 bases). The V and J ends lost 3 bases and 4 bases respectively, with 12 bases between them. The CDR3 is made up of 14 amino acids. CDR1 and CDR2 (germline): SNHLY, FYNNEI. This CDR3 is CASSDGRGGETQYF. The CDR3 DNA sequence: TGTGCCAGCAGTGATGGCCGGGGAGGAGAGACCCAGTACTTC. The full variable domain, with the rest looked up from reference TRBV2 and TRBJ2-5, is EPEVTQTPSHQVTQMGQEVILRCVPISNHLYFYWYRQILGQKVEFLVSFYNNEISEKSEIFDDQFSVERPDGSNFTLKIRSTKLEDSAMYFCASSDGRGGETQYFGPGTRLLVL.

This clonotype appeared a few times. Sequence at one end of the junction differs from germline and may be a read error. The chain is built from TRBV5-1 and TRBJ2-7, with 8 bases fitting TRBD1. The CDR3 has 15 amino acids. The germline CDR1 and CDR2 sequences are SGHRS and YFSETQ. The CDR3 is CASSGWTGPNYGQYF. In nucleotides, the CDR3 is TGCGCCAGCAGCGGTTGGACAGGGCCAAACTACGGGCAGTACTTC.